This T cell receptor (beta chain) derives from a study of Ad26.COV2.S vaccination and SARS-CoV-2 variants. As to this clone: Antigen unknown.

Only in-frame clones appear in the TCRdb table, and some are missing; sequencing was by immunoSEQ multiplex PCR. The table has 500,000 or so clones, 75% to 90% seen once; the top ten hold over 2%. Sample treatment: about 20 received Ad26.COV2.S at low or high dose, single or two shots; about 5 received placebo; per-sample allocation not given. Sampling took place 63 days after the first vaccine or placebo injection. CDR1 and CDR2 (germline): LGHNA, YNFKEQ. The CDR3 runs to 14 residues. Trimming pared 0 bases from V and 8 bases from J, leaving 13 bases between. Study-level findings and limits: Reports say spike-specific CD8+ and CD4+ T cell responses covered substantial breadth after vaccination.

The material sequenced was peripheral blood, taken in a trial of Ad26.COV2.S vaccine versus placebo. This receptor was obtained from a person aged 18 to 65 who received the Ad26.COV2.S COVID-19 vaccine or a placebo. This rearrangement joins TRBV4-2 to TRBJ1-2; unclear D gene. CDR3 sequence (DNA): TGTGCCAGCAGCCAAGATCTGGCGCAGCCCGGCTACACCTTC. Encoded protein: CASSQDLAQPGYTF.